This is a list of T cell receptor beta chains from one sample in a study of early T cells in non-severe SARS-CoV-2 infection. MiXCR, run by TCRdb on the 5' RACE reads, gives a single entry per CDR3 protein. The repertoire has about 60,000 distinct CDR3 sequences, about 5.6% of them found once; the top ten carry 6.8%. The sample was whole blood. All receptors come from an adult who was a healthcare worker with PCR-confirmed SARS-CoV-2 infection or an uninfected control (not recorded which). Each CDR3 is given with its conserved first and last residue. D genes are given only for firm matches. Rows give clone size only sometimes, using once, few, many, or a class for an expanded clone.

>TRBV7-2|14|-|-|TRBJ1-4
TGTGCCAGCAGCTTATCAGGGCGGAATGAAAAACTGTTTTTT
CASSLSGRNEKLFF
>TRBV5-1|16|-|many|TRBJ2-6
TGCGCCAGCAGCCCTGGCCAGGACTCTGGGGCCAACGTCCTGACTTTC
CASSPGQDSGANVLTF
>TRBV6-5|13|-|-|TRBJ1-1
TGTGCCAGCAGCTGGAGGGTGAACACTGAAGCTTTCTTT
CASSWRVNTEAFF
>TRBV29-1|14|-|many|TRBJ2-6
TGCAGCGTTGATGAGGGCGCTGGGGCCAACGTCCTGACTTTC
CSVDEGAGANVLTF
>TRBV5-1|14|-|-|TRBJ2-3
TGCGCCAGCTTTGCCAGCGCCCTCACAGATACGCAGTATTTT
CASFASALTDTQYF
>TRBV6-5|11|-|many|TRBJ1-4
TGTGCCAGCCGGAGAGACGAAAAACTGTTTTTT
CASRRDEKLFF
>TRBV6-6|13|-|few|TRBJ2-7
TGTGCCAGCAGTCAACCCATAGGGACCTTGAGGTACTTC
CASSQPIGTLRYF
>TRBV10-3|19|-|many|TRBJ1-3
TGTGCCATCAGTGAGTCTAGCTCGGGAGACCGAAGGCCTAGGGACACCATATATTTT
CAISESSSGDRRPRDTIYF
>TRBV4-1|15|-|-|TRBJ1-2
TGCGCCAGCAGCCAAGTTGGAGGGATCAACTATGGCTACACCTTC
CASSQVGGINYGYTF
>TRBV4-2|13|-|many|TRBJ1-2
TGTGCCAGCAGCCAAGGGTCACGGCATGGCTACACCTTC
CASSQGSRHGYTF
>TRBV10-3|13|TRBD2|-|TRBJ2-3
TGTGCCTCTAGGGGAGGGAGCACAGATACGCAGTATTTT
CASRGGSTDTQYF
>TRBV7-2|14|TRBD2|many|TRBJ2-7
TGTGCCAGCAGCACTAGCGGGACACAAGGGGGGCAGTACTTC
CASSTSGTQGGQYF
>TRBV12-3/TRBV12-4|15|-|many|TRBJ1-6
TGTGCCAGCAGTTTAGGAGGGACGGGTAATTCACCCCTCCACTTT
CASSLGGTGNSPLHF
>TRBV6-1|16|TRBD1|many|TRBJ1-5
TGTGCCAGCAGTGAAGATTGGGACAGGGGATTTCAGCCCCAGCATTTT
CASSEDWDRGFQPQHF
>TRBV19|16|TRBD2|many|TRBJ2-1
TGTGCCAGTAGGACCAAGACTAGCGGGAACTACAATGAGCAGTTCTTC
CASRTKTSGNYNEQFF
>TRBV12-3/TRBV12-4|15|-|-|TRBJ2-1
TGTGCCAGCAGTTTTAGGCTGGGATCCTACAATGAGCAGTTCTTC
CASSFRLGSYNEQFF
>TRBV7-6|15|-|many|TRBJ2-1
TGTGCCAGCAGCTTATCGGGGGGCAAGGGCTATGAGCAGTTCTTC
CASSLSGGKGYEQFF
>TRBV20-1|15|-|many|TRBJ1-5
TGCAGCGCCGGCTTGGGAGGGCAACGCAATCAGCCCCAGCATTTT
CSAGLGGQRNQPQHF
>TRBV18|15|TRBD1|few|TRBJ1-1
TGTGCCAGCTCACCACGCGGGACAGGGAACACTGAAGCTTTCTTT
CASSPRGTGNTEAFF
>TRBV12-3/TRBV12-4|14|-|few|TRBJ1-5
TGTGCCAGCAGTCCACCTGGGACCAATCAGCCCCAGCATTTT
CASSPPGTNQPQHF
>TRBV5-1|15|-|many|TRBJ1-5
TGCGCCAGCAGCTTGGATGGGGTCAATAATCAGCCCCAGCATTTT
CASSLDGVNNQPQHF
>TRBV5-1|15|-|many|TRBJ1-1
TGCGCCAGCAGCTTCGGACGGATGATGAACACTGAAGCTTTCTTT
CASSFGRMMNTEAFF
>TRBV27|14|-|few|TRBJ2-2
TGTGCCAGCAGTTACTACAGGACAGTCGGGGAGCTGTTTTTT
CASSYYRTVGELFF
>TRBV29-1|18|TRBD2|few|TRBJ2-5
TGCAGCGTTGATCAGCTTGTCGGTGCACTAGCGGGAGGGGAGACCCAGTACTTC
CSVDQLVGALAGGETQYF
>TRBV11-2|16|-|-|TRBJ1-2
TGTGCCAGCAGCCCACCTAGTACGGGGTCCATTCATGGCTACACCTTC
CASSPPSTGSIHGYTF
>TRBV3-1|17|TRBD1|many|TRBJ1-6
TGTGCCAGCAGCCAAGGGACAGGCCGGGCTCGTAATTCACCCCTCCACTTT
CASSQGTGRARNSPLHF
>TRBV12-3/TRBV12-4|14|-|-|TRBJ2-7
TGTGCCAGCAGTAAAGGTCAGAGTTTCTACGAGCAGTACTTC
CASSKGQSFYEQYF